The 27 T cell receptor beta chains listed next were all sequenced from one sample in a study of long-term antiretroviral therapy in people with HIV. Researchers ran immunoSEQ v3.0 at survey level. TCRdb keeps only in-frame clones here, not all; method: immunoSEQ multiplex PCR. The sample holds roughly 10,000 clones, approximately 85% seen once. The sample was unsorted PBMCs, taken 1.8 years after starting antiretroviral therapy. The receptors derive from a man aged 35 to 55 with HIV.

The CDR3 DNA is TGTGCCAGCAGCTCTTCAAACGAATACAGATCGAATGGCTACACCTTC. It yields the protein CASSSSNEYRSNGYTF. V and J are TRBV7-9 and TRBJ1-2; D not resolved. Germline loops: CDR1 SEHNR, CDR2 FQNEAQ (reference sequence). The V end was cut by 4 bases, the J end by 6 bases, with 21 bases between. The CDR3 is 16 residues long.

The chain links TRBV29-1 to TRBJ2-3; maybe TRBD2 (6 bases). The CDR3 is 15 amino acids. The germline V and J ends were trimmed by 7 bases and 4 bases, with 21 bases remaining between them. CDR1 SQVTM and CDR2 ANQGSEA come from the germline V gene. The CDR3 spells CSATPWTGSSDTQYF. The CDR3 region has the DNA TGCAGCGCCACCCCCTGGACCGGGAGTTCAGATACGCAGTATTTT.

The V call is TRBV5-1, the J call TRBJ2-7; no firm D call. V lost 3 bases to trimming and J lost 3 bases, with 10 bases between them. Germline V gene data show CDR1 as SGHRS and CDR2 as YFSETQ. This CDR3 is 13 amino acids long. For the CDR3, the DNA is TGCGCCAGCAGCTCCTCGACCTACTACGAGCAGTACTTC. Amino acid sequence: CASSSSTYYEQYF. Filled out from reference TRBV5-1 and TRBJ2-7, the complete variable domain reads KAGVTQTPRYLIKTRGQQVTLSCSPISGHRSVSWYQQTPGQGLQFLFEYFSETQRNKGNFPGRFSGRQFSNSRSEMNVSTLELGDSALYLCASSSSTYYEQYFGPGTRLTVT.

V is TRBV4-3 and J is TRBJ2-2; TRBD1 is a possible D gene (5 bases). Per the germline V gene, CDR1 is LGHNA and CDR2 is YSLEER. The V gene lost 0 bases and the J gene lost 5 bases, with 10 bases spanning the gap. CDR3 length equals 15 residues. The CDR3 protein is CASSQETARTGELFF. Here the CDR3 DNA reads TGCGCCAGCAGCCAAGAGACAGCCAGGACCGGGGAGCTGTTTTTT.

The chain couples TRBV9 to TRBJ1-4, with D possibly matching TRBD1 (5 bases). The CDR3 runs to 15 residues. With 1 base removed from V and 3 bases from J, the gap between germline ends came to 10 bases. Germline V gives CDR1 SGDLS, CDR2 YYNGEE. In DNA, the CDR3 is TGTGCCAGCAGCGTAAGGGGACGGCCTAATGAAAAACTGTTTTTT. It yields the protein CASSVRGRPNEKLFF.

This clone has a handful of counts. CDR3 amino acids: CASSQGRELYYEQYF. DNA of the CDR3: TGTGCCAGCAGCCAAGGGCGGGAACTATACTACGAGCAGTACTTC. The V call is TRBV7-9, the J call TRBJ2-7, with D possibly being TRBD2 (6 bases). V lost 5 bases to trimming and J lost 3 bases, with 17 bases between them. The germline CDR1 and CDR2 sequences are SEHNR and FQNEAQ (reference sequence). The CDR3 is made up of 15 amino acids. The whole variable domain, remainder taken from reference TRBV7-9 and TRBJ2-7, is DTGVSQNPRHKITKRGQNVTFRCDPISEHNRLYWYRQTLGQGPEFLTYFQNEAQLEKSRLLSDRFSAERPKGSFSTLEIQRTEQGDSAMYLCASSQGRELYYEQYFGPGTRLTVT.

CDR3 sequence reads: CASSRSGGMNTEAFF. In nucleotides, the CDR3 is TGTGCCAGCAGCCGCTCTGGGGGAATGAACACTGAAGCTTTCTTT. The chain has TRBV7-3 and TRBJ1-1; D is possibly TRBD1 (5 bases). Trimming left V 5 bases short and J 0 bases short, with 13 bases between. Germline CDR1 and CDR2: SGHTA and FQGTGA. The CDR3 covers 15 residues.

The chain carries TRBV25-1 and TRBJ2-7; D unclear. Looked up from germline, CDR1 is MGHDK and CDR2 is SYGVNS. The CDR3 is made up of 15 amino acids. Trimming pared 2 bases from V and 3 bases from J, leaving 14 bases between. CDR3 nucleotides: TGTGCCAGCAGTGAAGGGCGGATAAAGTTCTACGAGCAGTACTTC. This encodes CASSEGRIKFYEQYF.

The chain uses TRBV7-2 and TRBJ2-5; TRBD1 matches at 7 bases. The germline CDR1 and CDR2 sequences are SGHTA and FQGNSA. The J segment lost 1 base and the V segment lost 1 base, leaving 15 bases of the junction unmatched. The CDR3 is made up of 19 amino acids. The CDR3 DNA follows: TGTGCCAGCAGCTTAGATACAGGGGTATCTAATCGTTTCCAAGAGACCCAGTACTTC. This sequence encodes CASSLDTGVSNRFQETQYF.

This chain uses TRBV4-3 with TRBJ2-7; D may be TRBD1 (6 bases). There are 13 residues in the CDR3. V shed 3 bases and J shed 4 bases, with 10 bases lying between them. Per germline, CDR1 LGHNA and CDR2 YSLEER. CDR3 DNA sequence: TGCGCCAGCAGCCAGGAGACAGGTTACGAGCAGTACTTC. Its translation: CASSQETGYEQYF.

V usage is TRBV5-6 and J usage is TRBJ2-3, with 10 bases identical to TRBD2. Germline V lookup: CDR1 SGHDT, CDR2 YYEEEE. Trimming cost V 4 bases and J 1 base; bases outside gene matches: 15. This CDR3 contains 19 residues. The CDR3 DNA reads as TGTGCCAGCAGCCCGGGACTAGCGCCCTCAGTAGGGGGCACAGATACGCAGTATTTT. As protein: CASSPGLAPSVGGTDTQYF. Variable domain in full (rest from reference TRBV5-6 and TRBJ2-3): DAGVTQSPTHLIKTRGQQVTLRCSPKSGHDTVSWYQQALGQGPQFIFQYYEEEERQRGNFPDRFSGHQFPNYSSELNVNALLLGDSALYLCASSPGLAPSVGGTDTQYFGPGTRLTVL.

The chain has TRBV5-4 and TRBJ2-7, with D perhaps given as TRBD1 or TRBD2 (5 bases each). The V gene lost 0 bases and the J gene lost 2 bases, with 9 bases spanning the gap. Germline values: CDR1 SGHNT, CDR2 YYREEE (reference sequence). This CDR3 is 14 amino acids long. Here the CDR3 DNA reads TGTGCCAGCAGCTTGGCCGGGGCGACCTACGAGCAGTACTTC. Its protein product is CASSLAGATYEQYF. Full variable domain (missing parts from reference TRBV5-4 and TRBJ2-7): ETGVTQSPTHLIKTRGQQVTLRCSSQSGHNTVSWYQQALGQGPQFIFQYYREEENGRGNFPPRFSGLQFPNYSSELNVNALELDDSALYLCASSLAGATYEQYFGPGTRLTVT.

The chain uses TRBV5-8 and TRBJ1-2, with D uncertain. With 0 bases removed from V and 9 bases from J, the gap between germline ends came to 6 bases. This CDR3 comprises 11 residues. Per the germline V gene, CDR1 is SGHTS and CDR2 is YDEGEE. DNA of the CDR3: TGTGCCAGCAGCTTGGGGCGAAGCTACACCTTC. Its protein is CASSLGRSYTF.

This chain connects TRBV7-9 to TRBJ2-4, with D possibly being TRBD1 (6 bases). Deletions cut 0 bases from V and 8 bases from J, with 11 bases between. From germline, CDR1 is SEHNR and CDR2 FQNEAQ (reference sequence). The CDR3 covers 14 residues. The CDR3 region has the DNA TGTGCCAGCAGCTTAGCGCAGGGGATGGACATTCAGTACTTC. This encodes CASSLAQGMDIQYF.

V usage is TRBV25-1 and J usage is TRBJ2-7; no clear D. The CDR3 runs to 12 residues. Germline CDR1 and CDR2: MGHDK and SYGVNS. The V end lost 3 bases, the J end lost 3 bases, and 6 bases lay between the germline ends. CDR3 coding DNA: TGTGCCAGCAGTGATGTGGGCTACGAGCAGTACTTC. Translating gives CASSDVGYEQYF.

The CDR3 DNA sequence: TGTGCCAGCAGTTTTCTAGCTGGGGACGAGCAGTACTTC. It translates to CASSFLAGDEQYF. The genes are TRBV28 and TRBJ2-7; D perhaps matches TRBD2 (5 bases). The V end was cut by 3 bases, the J end by 5 bases, with 11 bases between. Germline V gene lookup returns CDR1 MDHEN and CDR2 SYDVKM. The CDR3 is made up of 13 amino acids. The full variable domain, in which reference TRBV28 and TRBJ2-7 provide the parts outside the CDR3, is DVKVTQSSRYLVKRTGEKVFLECVQDMDHENMFWYRQDPGLGLRLIYFSYDVKMKEKGDIPEGYSVSREKKERFSLILESASTNQTSMYLCASSFLAGDEQYFGPGTRLTVT.

The chain employs TRBV30 and TRBJ1-1, with TRBD1 as a possible D gene (5 bases). CDR3 length: 14 residues. Germline CDR1 is GTSNPN and CDR2 is SVGIG (reference sequence). V was clipped by 2 bases and J by 6 bases, with 16 bases between them. CDR3 sequence: CAWSNGREASEAFF. As DNA, the CDR3 is TGTGCCTGGAGTAATGGCAGGGAAGCGTCTGAAGCTTTCTTT.

This chain links TRBV4-2 with TRBJ2-2; 8 bases fit TRBD2. Germline-derived CDR1 and CDR2 are LGHNA and YNFKEQ. The CDR3 sequence is 16 residues long. The junction had 11 bases not matched to a gene; V was cut back by 3 bases and J by 8 bases. The chain's CDR3 is CASSQHSGSGLGELFF. The CDR3 DNA sequence: TGTGCCAGCAGCCAGCACAGCGGGAGCGGTTTGGGGGAGCTGTTTTTT.

In its sample, this clone was seen once. This chain joins TRBV28 and TRBJ1-1, with D possibly matching TRBD1 (5 bases). The CDR3 runs to 15 residues. CDR1 is MDHEN and CDR2 is SYDVKM in the germline V gene. The V gene lost 2 bases and the J gene lost 8 bases, with 18 bases spanning the gap. This CDR3 is CASSLTGGRSSEAFF. The CDR3, as DNA: TGTGCCAGCAGTTTAACCGGGGGGAGGTCGTCCGAAGCTTTCTTT.

V is TRBV18 and J is TRBJ2-7; D not certain. The CDR3 consists of 14 residues. V lost 5 bases and J lost 3, with 14 bases in between. Germline-derived CDR1 and CDR2 are KGHSH and LQKENI. DNA of the CDR3: TGTGCCAGCTCAACGCTCGAAGGATTCTACGAGCAGTACTTC. Residues: CASSTLEGFYEQYF.

In its sample, this clone ranks as medium-sized. V is TRBV4-2 and J is TRBJ2-1, with TRBD2 identical over 11 bases. Looked up from germline, CDR1 is LGHNA and CDR2 is YNFKEQ. This CDR3 contains 16 residues. Trimming at V came to 1 base and at J to 5 bases, leaving 4 bases not matched to a gene. This CDR3 is CASSQVLAGGDNEQFF. The CDR3 DNA is TGTGCCAGCAGCCAAGTTCTAGCGGGAGGAGACAATGAGCAGTTCTTC.

The chain recombines TRBV6-1 with TRBJ2-7; D remains ambiguous. Germline values: CDR1 MNHNS, CDR2 SASEGT. V lost 7 bases and J 3 bases, leaving 13 bases between the germline ends. This CDR3 contains 13 residues. In DNA form, the CDR3 reads TGTGCCAGCACGTTGCCATATCTCTACGAGCAGTACTTC. Translation gives CASTLPYLYEQYF.

The chain couples TRBV7-3 to TRBJ1-1; D gene unclear. Between the trimmed V and J ends, which lost 4 bases and 0 bases, there was a span of 6 bases. The germline V gene encodes CDR1 SGHTA and CDR2 FQGTGA. The CDR3 sequence is 13 residues long. The CDR3: CASSSQVNTEAFF. The DNA of the CDR3 is TGTGCCAGCAGCTCCCAGGTGAACACTGAAGCTTTCTTT.

This sequence joins TRBV4-3 and TRBJ2-3; 8 positions agree with TRBD2. The CDR3 contains 18 residues. Germline CDR1 reads LGHNA; CDR2 reads YSLEER. The V segment lost 0 bases and the J segment 0 bases; nucleotides outside the gene matches: 8. The CDR3 loop reads CASSQDLWRLASTDTQYF. The CDR3 nucleotides read TGCGCCAGCAGCCAAGATCTATGGCGACTAGCGAGCACAGATACGCAGTATTTT.

The chain carries TRBV20-1 and TRBJ2-1, with D perhaps TRBD2 (5 bases). This CDR3 has 10 amino acids. V was cut by 5 bases and J by 10 bases, with 9 bases left in between. Germline V gives CDR1 DFQATT, CDR2 SNEGSKA (reference sequence). Here the CDR3 DNA reads TGCAGTGCTCCTTCGGGAGAGCAGTTCTTC. Its translation: CSAPSGEQFF.

This clone was detected only once. The V and J genes are TRBV6-6 and TRBJ1-2; no firm D call. This CDR3 has 15 residues. CDR1 and CDR2 from the germline V gene are MNHNY and SVGAGI (reference sequence). Deletions cut 7 bases from V and 4 bases from J, with 19 bases between. Here the CDR3 reads CASNEPGRITYGYTF. DNA of the CDR3: TGTGCCAGCAACGAACCGGGCCGAATCACCTATGGCTACACCTTC.

CDR3 loop: CASSLRGQGEKLFF. CDR3 in DNA: TGTGCCAGCAGCTTACGGGGACAGGGTGAAAAACTGTTTTTT. This chain links TRBV7-4 with TRBJ1-4, with 9 bases that match TRBD1. This CDR3 is built from 14 residues. CDR1 and CDR2 (germline): SGHVT, SQSDAQ. V gave up 2 bases and J gave up 7 bases; unmatched junction bases: 2.